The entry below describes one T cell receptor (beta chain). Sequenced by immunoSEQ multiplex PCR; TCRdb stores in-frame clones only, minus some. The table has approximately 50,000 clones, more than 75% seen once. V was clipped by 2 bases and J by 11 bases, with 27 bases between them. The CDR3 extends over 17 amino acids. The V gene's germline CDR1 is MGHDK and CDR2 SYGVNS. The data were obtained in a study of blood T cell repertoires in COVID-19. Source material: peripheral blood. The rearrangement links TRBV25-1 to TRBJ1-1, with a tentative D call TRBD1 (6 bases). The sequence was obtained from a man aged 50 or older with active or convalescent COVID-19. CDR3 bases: TGTGCCAGCAGTGAACGGGGGGGCGTTGATCCCAGGACGCGGGCTTTCTTT. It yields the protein CASSERGGVDPRTRAFF.